This is a list of T cell receptor beta chains from one sample in a study of blood T cell repertoires in COVID-19. The data were produced by immunoSEQ multiplex PCR, yet TCRdb's version contains in-frame clones alone and is incomplete. The data contain around 250,000 clones, around 83% of them singletons. The specimen sequenced was peripheral blood. These receptors all stem from a middle-aged woman who had recovered from COVID-19. Both conserved end residues are part of each CDR3. Fields, in order: J gene, D gene, clone size, V gene, CDR3 protein, CDR3 DNA. The D gene is left open where the match is weak. The size of a clone is reported for some rows only, either as once, few or many, or as a class for expanded clones.

TRBJ2-7 NA NA TRBV5-1 CASSLDPGYYEQYF TGCGCCAGCAGCTTAGACCCGGGATACTACGAGCAGTACTTC
TRBJ1-4 NA NA TRBV28 CASSPPPGDRVGKLFF TGTGCCAGCAGCCCTCCTCCGGGAGATCGGGTAGGAAAACTGTTTTTT
TRBJ2-1 TRBD2 NA TRBV7-6 CASSPRTSGGAYNEQFF TGTGCCAGCAGCCCCCGGACTAGCGGGGGGGCCTACAATGAGCAGTTCTTC
TRBJ2-3 NA NA TRBV11-2 CASSLSSGVHTDTQYF TGTGCCAGCAGCTTAAGTTCCGGGGTACACACAGATACGCAGTATTTT
TRBJ2-7 TRBD2 NA TRBV11-3 CASSLDIGAGAYEQYF TGTGCCAGCAGCTTAGATATCGGAGCGGGGGCCTACGAGCAGTACTTC
TRBJ2-1 TRBD1 NA TRBV27 CASSGRQGGHEQFF TGTGCCAGCAGTGGCAGACAGGGGGGCCATGAGCAGTTCTTC
TRBJ1-5 TRBD1 NA TRBV15 CATSSSGGNQPQHF TGTGCCACCAGCAGTTCAGGGGGTAATCAGCCCCAGCATTTT
TRBJ2-1 NA NA TRBV5-1 CASSLGTAISNEQFF TGCGCCAGCAGCTTGGGAACAGCAATCTCCAATGAGCAGTTCTTC
TRBJ2-1 NA once TRBV7-8 CASSEDGSSYNEQFF TGTGCCAGCAGCGAGGACGGGAGCTCCTACAATGAGCAGTTCTTC
TRBJ2-5 NA NA TRBV7-8 CASSLLGGARVETQYF TGTGCCAGCAGCTTATTGGGGGGGGCCAGGGTAGAGACCCAGTACTTC
TRBJ1-6 NA NA TRBV28 CASSSGQLNSPLHF TGTGCCAGCAGCTCCGGACAACTAAATTCACCCCTCCACTTT
TRBJ2-3 TRBD2 NA TRBV7-7 CASSTGTRADTQYF TGTGCCAGCAGCACCGGGACTAGAGCAGATACGCAGTATTTT
TRBJ2-7 NA NA TRBV4-2 CASSHDRYEQYF TGTGCCAGCAGCCACGACAGGTACGAGCAGTACTTC
TRBJ1-2 NA NA TRBV12-3/TRBV12-4 CASRWTVTGGYTF TGTGCCAGCAGATGGACAGTTACAGGAGGCTACACCTTC
TRBJ1-5 NA NA TRBV4-1 CASSQVSATLYSNQPQHF TGCGCCAGCAGCCAAGTGTCGGCGACACTTTATAGCAATCAGCCCCAGCATTTT
TRBJ2-7 TRBD1 few TRBV28 CASSLRGQSYEQYF TGTGCCAGCAGTTTAAGGGGACAGTCCTACGAGCAGTACTTC
TRBJ1-2 NA NA TRBV28 CASSLFGKGGYTF TGTGCCAGCAGTTTATTCGGGAAGGGTGGCTACACCTTC
TRBJ2-2 NA NA TRBV4-1 CASSLTTGELFF TGCGCCAGCAGCCTTACAACCGGGGAGCTGTTTTTT
TRBJ1-1 NA NA TRBV5-5 CASSYGQWGNTEAFF TGTGCCAGCAGCTACGGACAGTGGGGGAACACTGAAGCTTTCTTT
TRBJ2-1 NA NA TRBV27 CASSLTWGGRYNEQFF TGTGCCAGCAGTTTAACCTGGGGGGGGCGGTACAATGAGCAGTTCTTC
TRBJ2-1 TRBD1 NA TRBV11-3 CASSLGGTGVNNEQFF TGTGCCAGCAGCTTAGGAGGGACAGGGGTAAACAATGAGCAGTTCTTC
TRBJ1-3 TRBD1 NA TRBV18 CASSPRDSGSSGNTIYF TGTGCCAGCTCACCCCGGGACAGTGGAAGCTCTGGAAACACCATATATTTT
TRBJ1-2 TRBD1 once TRBV6-5 CASSHGTGGDGYTF TGTGCCAGCAGTCACGGGACAGGGGGCGATGGCTACACCTTC
TRBJ1-6 TRBD1 many TRBV7-8 CASSLDRGPLHF TGTGCCAGCAGCCTGGACAGGGGACCCCTCCACTTT
TRBJ2-1 TRBD2 NA TRBV24-1 CATGAGGYNEQFF TGTGCCACCGGAGCGGGGGGGTACAATGAGCAGTTCTTC
TRBJ1-1 TRBD1 few TRBV25-1 CASSDPGQGAFF TGTGCCAGCAGTGACCCCGGACAGGGAGCTTTCTTT
TRBJ1-3 TRBD1 NA TRBV5-1 CASSPGTVRGNTIYF TGCGCCAGCAGCCCCGGGACAGTTCGCGGAAACACCATATATTTT
TRBJ1-5 TRBD1 NA TRBV7-8 CASSLDRGVRHF TGTGCCAGCAGCCTTGACAGGGGGGTCCGGCATTTT